The 11 T cell receptor beta chains below come from one sample, sequenced in a study of metastatic and nonmetastatic thyroid tumors. All patients were untreated before thyroid surgery. TCRdb reprocessed the PCR reads using MiXCR. Among under 95,000 clones listed, about 12% were seen once. The sample consisted of blood. Receptor source: a female donor with papillary thyroid cancer or a benign thyroid nodule (not recorded which). Some clones in this sample may be carry-over from other donors' samples.

In this sample, this clone turned up many times. CDR3 in DNA: TGTGCCAGCAGTTGGACTAGCGGGAGGGGATACAATGAGCAGTTCTTC. Translating gives CASSWTSGRGYNEQFF. V gene TRBV28 combines with J gene TRBJ2-1; 15 bases agree with TRBD2. CDR1 MDHEN and CDR2 SYDVKM come from the germline V gene. J lost 4 bases, V lost 4 bases, and 2 bases had no gene match. The CDR3 runs 16 residues.

This clone occurred a few times. The chain combines TRBV6-2 or TRBV6-3 with TRBJ2-1; 10 bases are a match to TRBD1. J gave up 7 bases and V 2 bases, and 8 bases lay outside the gene matches. CDR1 is MNHEY and CDR2 is SVGEGT in the germline V gene. The CDR3 runs to 16 residues. This CDR3 reads CASSYPGTGATNEQFF. As DNA, the CDR3 is TGTGCCAGCAGTTACCCGGGGACAGGGGCTACGAATGAGCAGTTCTTC.

A note on this clone: This may be a read error: a much more frequent sequence differs by one nucleotide. This specimen includes other DNA sequences encoding the same CDR3. The chain recombines TRBV6-1 with TRBJ2-7; D remains unclear. The CDR3 contains 14 residues. Per the germline V gene, CDR1 is MNHNS and CDR2 is SASEGT. V dropped 7 bases and J dropped 2 bases, with 15 bases sitting between them. The CDR3 region is CASNLPGLAYEQYF. CDR3 DNA sequence: TGTGCCAGCAACCTGCCCGGATTAGCCTACGAGCAGTACTTC.

The sample holds many counts of this clone. The chain recombines TRBV28 with TRBJ2-3; D is possibly TRBD2 (6 bases). Germline CDR1 is MDHEN and CDR2 is SYDVKM. The CDR3 totals 16 residues. Trimming removed 3 bases at V and 2 bases at J, with 15 bases between. The CDR3 nucleotides read TGTGCCAGCAGTTTCCGGGGAGGAGGTGCCACAGATACGCAGTATTTT. Residues: CASSFRGGGATDTQYF.

The chain couples TRBV6-1 to TRBJ2-7; 12 nucleotides agree with TRBD2. Per germline, CDR1 MNHNS and CDR2 SASEGT. This CDR3 has 15 residues. V shed 1 base and J 4 bases; nucleotides not matched to a gene: 2. In nucleotides, the CDR3 is TGTGCCAGCAGTGAAGAAGGACTAGCGGGGTACGAGCAGTACTTC. Amino acids: CASSEEGLAGYEQYF.

This clone was recorded at least ten times. V usage is TRBV5-1 and J usage is TRBJ2-1; 9 positions match TRBD2. This CDR3 region has 15 residues. Trimming took 0 bases from V and 4 from J; bases not matched to a gene: 2. Germline V lookup: CDR1 SGHRS, CDR2 YFSETQ. The CDR3 here is CASSLGTSVYNEQFF. Here the CDR3 DNA reads TGCGCCAGCAGCTTGGGGACTAGCGTGTACAATGAGCAGTTCTTC.

At least ten counts were recorded for this clone. This chain uses TRBV3-1 with TRBJ1-1; D unclear. The CDR3 covers 10 residues. Trimming pared 6 bases from V and 6 bases from J, leaving 5 bases between. Germline V gene sequence: CDR1 LGHDT, CDR2 YNNKEL (reference sequence). The DNA of the CDR3 is TGTGCCAGCAGACGACCTGAAGCTTTCTTT. Protein sequence: CASRRPEAFF. Filled out from reference TRBV3-1 and TRBJ1-1, the complete variable domain reads DTAVSQTPKYLVTQMGNDKSIKCEQNLGHDTMYWYKQDSKKFLKIMFSYNNKELIINETVPNRFSPKSPDKAHLNLHINSLELGDSAVYFCASRRPEAFFGQGTRLTVV.

This clone has only a few counts. This chain joins TRBV14 and TRBJ2-1; 7 bases map to TRBD1. J was trimmed by 6 bases and V by 5 bases; bases with no gene match: 13. The germline V gene encodes CDR1 SGHDN and CDR2 FVKESK. The CDR3 length is 16 residues. The CDR3 region is CASSAMTGLNINEQFF. The CDR3 bases are TGTGCCAGCAGCGCAATGACAGGGCTAAATATCAATGAGCAGTTCTTC.

This clone occurred many times. The chain is built from TRBV9 and TRBJ1-2; D not certain. Germline-derived CDR1 and CDR2 are SGDLS and YYNGEE. The CDR3 covers 13 residues. Deletions cut 4 bases from V and 14 bases from J, with 21 bases between. The CDR3 loop reads CASSPPSGQYVTF. The CDR3 nucleotides are TGTGCCAGCAGCCCACCCTCCGGGCAGTATGTTACCTTC.

This clone was detected many times. The CDR3 is CASSYSIQATSGYTF. The CDR3 DNA is TGTGCCAGCAGTTACTCGATTCAGGCGACGAGTGGCTACACCTTC. V usage is TRBV6-5 and J usage is TRBJ1-2; no clear D. Trimming took 0 bases from V and 7 from J, leaving 15 bases between them. This CDR3 is 15 amino acids long. The germline CDR1 and CDR2 sequences are MNHEY and SVGAGI.

This clone has a count of ten or more. The chain recombines TRBV2 with TRBJ1-4; 7 bases agree with TRBD1. Germline lookup yields CDR1 SNHLY and CDR2 FYNNEI. Losses at the gene ends were 8 bases for V and 4 bases for J; bases not matched to a gene: 7. This CDR3 has 14 amino acids. CDR3 sequence: CASQEQGINEKLFF. The CDR3, as DNA: TGTGCCAGCCAGGAACAGGGGATTAATGAAAAACTGTTTTTT.